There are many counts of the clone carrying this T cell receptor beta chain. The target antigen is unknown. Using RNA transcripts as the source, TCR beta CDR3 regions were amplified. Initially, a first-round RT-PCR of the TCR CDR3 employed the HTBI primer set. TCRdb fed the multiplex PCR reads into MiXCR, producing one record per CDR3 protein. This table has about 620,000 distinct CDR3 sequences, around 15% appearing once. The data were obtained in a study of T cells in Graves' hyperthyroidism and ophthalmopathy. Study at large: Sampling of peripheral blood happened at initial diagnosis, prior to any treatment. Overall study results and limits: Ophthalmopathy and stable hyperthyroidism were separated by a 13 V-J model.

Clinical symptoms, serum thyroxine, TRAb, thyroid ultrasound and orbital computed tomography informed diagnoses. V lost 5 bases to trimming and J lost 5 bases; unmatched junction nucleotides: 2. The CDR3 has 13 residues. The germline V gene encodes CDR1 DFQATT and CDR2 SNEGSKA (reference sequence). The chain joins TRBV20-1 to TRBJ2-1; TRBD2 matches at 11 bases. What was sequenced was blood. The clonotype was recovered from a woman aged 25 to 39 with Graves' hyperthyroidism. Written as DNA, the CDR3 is TGCAGTGCTGGGGGACTAGCGGACAATGAGCAGTTCTTC. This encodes CSAGGLADNEQFF.